The 2 T cell receptor beta chains given below trace back to one sample, sequenced in a study of patients and donors after allogeneic stem cell transplantation. In TCRdb, the RT-PCR reads were re-called with MiXCR into one record per CDR3 protein. The sample consists of about 160,000 distinct CDR3 sequences, roughly 35% of them appearing once. Sequences were obtained from blood, either unsorted or a sorted T cell fraction (not recorded which). Source of these receptors: a human donor who was either an allogeneic HSCT recipient or a stem cell or donor lymphocyte infusion donor (not recorded which). It is not recorded whose cells these are; they may come from a transplant donor.

This clonotype was seen more than once but under ten times. The chain links TRBV7-9 to TRBJ1-6; D ambiguous. In germline, CDR1 is SEHNR, CDR2 FQNEAQ (reference sequence). V dropped 1 base and J dropped 0 bases, with 4 bases sitting between them. This CDR3 contains 15 residues. Here the CDR3 reads CASSLDNSYNSPLHF. DNA for the CDR3: TGTGCCAGCAGCTTAGACAACTCCTATAATTCACCCCTCCACTTT.

The chain recombines TRBV28 with TRBJ2-1, with D tentatively TRBD1 or TRBD2 (6 bases each). Germline loops: CDR1 MDHEN, CDR2 SYDVKM. CDR3 size: 16 residues. Trimming pared 7 bases from V and 0 bases from J, leaving 16 bases between. CDR3 region: CASITRGGISYNEQFF. CDR3 DNA sequence: TGTGCCAGCATCACTAGAGGGGGGATCTCCTACAATGAGCAGTTCTTC.